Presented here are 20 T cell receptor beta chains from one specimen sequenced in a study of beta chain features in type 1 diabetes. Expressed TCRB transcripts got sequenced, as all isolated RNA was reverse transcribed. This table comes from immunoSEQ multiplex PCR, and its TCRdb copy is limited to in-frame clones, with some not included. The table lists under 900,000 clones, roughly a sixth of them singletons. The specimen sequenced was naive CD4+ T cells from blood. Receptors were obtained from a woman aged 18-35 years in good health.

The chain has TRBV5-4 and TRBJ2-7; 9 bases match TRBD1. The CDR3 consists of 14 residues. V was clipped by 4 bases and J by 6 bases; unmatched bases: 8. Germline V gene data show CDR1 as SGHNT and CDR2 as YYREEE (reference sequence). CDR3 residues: CASSPGLDRGEQYF. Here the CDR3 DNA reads TGTGCCAGCAGCCCCGGATTGGACAGGGGCGAGCAGTACTTC.

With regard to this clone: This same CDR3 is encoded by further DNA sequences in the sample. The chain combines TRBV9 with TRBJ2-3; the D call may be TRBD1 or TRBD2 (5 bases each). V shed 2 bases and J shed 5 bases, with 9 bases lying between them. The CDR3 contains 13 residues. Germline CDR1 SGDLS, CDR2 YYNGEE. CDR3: CASSVRGGDTQYF. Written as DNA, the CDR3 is TGTGCCAGCAGCGTGAGGGGTGGAGATACGCAGTATTTT. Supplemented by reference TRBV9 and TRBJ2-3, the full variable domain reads DSGVTQTPKHLITATGQRVTLRCSPRSGDLSVYWYQQSLDQGLQFLIQYYNGEERAKGNILERFSAQQFPDLHSELNLSSLELGDSALYFCASSVRGGDTQYFGPGTRLTVL.

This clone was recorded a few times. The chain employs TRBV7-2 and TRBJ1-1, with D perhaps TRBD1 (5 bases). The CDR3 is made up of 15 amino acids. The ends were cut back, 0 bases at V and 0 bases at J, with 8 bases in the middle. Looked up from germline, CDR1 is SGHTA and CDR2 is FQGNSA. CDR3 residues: CASSLATALNTEAFF. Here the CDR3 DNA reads TGTGCCAGCAGCTTAGCGACAGCTTTGAACACTGAAGCTTTCTTT.

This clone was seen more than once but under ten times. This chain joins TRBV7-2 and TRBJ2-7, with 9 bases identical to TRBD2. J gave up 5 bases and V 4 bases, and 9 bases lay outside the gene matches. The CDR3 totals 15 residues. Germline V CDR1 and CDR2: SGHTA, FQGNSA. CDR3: CASSYHSGSFDEQYF. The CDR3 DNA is TGTGCCAGCAGCTATCATAGCGGGAGCTTCGACGAGCAGTACTTC.

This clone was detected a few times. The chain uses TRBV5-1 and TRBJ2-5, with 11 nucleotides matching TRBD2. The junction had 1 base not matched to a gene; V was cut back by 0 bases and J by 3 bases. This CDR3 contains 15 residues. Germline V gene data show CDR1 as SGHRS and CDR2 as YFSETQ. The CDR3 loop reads CASSLGLAGKETQYF. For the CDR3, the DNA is TGCGCCAGCAGCTTGGGACTAGCGGGAAAAGAGACCCAGTACTTC.

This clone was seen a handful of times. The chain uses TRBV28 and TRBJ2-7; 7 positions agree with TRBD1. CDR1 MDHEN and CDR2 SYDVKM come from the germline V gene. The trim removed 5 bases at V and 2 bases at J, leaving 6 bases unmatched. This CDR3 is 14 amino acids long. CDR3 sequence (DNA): TGTGCCAGCAGTCCCTTTGGGACAGCCTACGAGCAGTACTTC. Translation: CASSPFGTAYEQYF.

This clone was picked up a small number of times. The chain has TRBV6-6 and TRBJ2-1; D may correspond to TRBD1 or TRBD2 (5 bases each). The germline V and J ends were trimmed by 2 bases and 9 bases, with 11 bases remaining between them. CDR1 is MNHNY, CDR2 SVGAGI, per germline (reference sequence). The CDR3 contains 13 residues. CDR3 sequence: CASSYGGFGEQFF. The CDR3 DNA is TGTGCCAGCAGTTACGGGGGATTCGGTGAGCAGTTCTTC.

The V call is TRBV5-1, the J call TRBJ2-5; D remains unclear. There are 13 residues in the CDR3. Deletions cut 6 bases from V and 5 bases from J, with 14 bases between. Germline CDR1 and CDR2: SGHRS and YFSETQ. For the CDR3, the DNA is TGCGCCAGCAAACTCGCACTCCCGGAGACCCAGTACTTC. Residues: CASKLALPETQYF. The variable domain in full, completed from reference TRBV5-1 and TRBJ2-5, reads KAGVTQTPRYLIKTRGQQVTLSCSPISGHRSVSWYQQTPGQGLQFLFEYFSETQRNKGNFPGRFSGRQFSNSRSEMNVSTLELGDSALYLCASKLALPETQYFGPGTRLLVL.

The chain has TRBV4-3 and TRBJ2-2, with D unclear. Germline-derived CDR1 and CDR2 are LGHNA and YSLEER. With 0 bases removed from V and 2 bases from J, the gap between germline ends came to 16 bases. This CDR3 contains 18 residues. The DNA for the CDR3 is TGCGCCAGCAGCCAAGATGTGCTGAGCCCGACTAACACCGGGGAGCTGTTTTTT. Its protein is CASSQDVLSPTNTGELFF.

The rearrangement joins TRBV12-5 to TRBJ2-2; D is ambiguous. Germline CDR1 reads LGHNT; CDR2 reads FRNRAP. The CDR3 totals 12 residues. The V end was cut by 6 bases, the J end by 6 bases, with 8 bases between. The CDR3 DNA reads TGTGCTAGTGGGGGGTATCCCGGGGAGCTGTTTTTT. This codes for CASGGYPGELFF.

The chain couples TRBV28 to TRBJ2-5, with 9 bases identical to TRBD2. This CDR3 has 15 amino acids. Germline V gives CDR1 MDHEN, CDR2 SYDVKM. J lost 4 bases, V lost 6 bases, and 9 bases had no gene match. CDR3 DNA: TGTGCCAGCAGCCGTAGCGGGGGAGGCCGAGAGACCCAGTACTTC. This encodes CASSRSGGGRETQYF.

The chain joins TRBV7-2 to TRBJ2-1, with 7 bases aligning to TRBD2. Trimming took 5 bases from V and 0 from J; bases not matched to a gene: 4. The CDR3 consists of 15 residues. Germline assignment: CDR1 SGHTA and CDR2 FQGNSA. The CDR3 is CASSRGVYSYNEQFF. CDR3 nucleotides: TGTGCCAGCAGCCGGGGGGTCTACTCCTACAATGAGCAGTTCTTC.

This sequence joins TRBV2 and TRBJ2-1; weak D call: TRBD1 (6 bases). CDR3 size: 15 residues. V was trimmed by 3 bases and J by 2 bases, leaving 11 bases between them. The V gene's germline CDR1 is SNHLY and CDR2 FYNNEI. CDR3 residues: CASSEDRGTYNEQFF. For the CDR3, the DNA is TGTGCCAGCAGTGAGGATAGGGGGACCTACAATGAGCAGTTCTTC.

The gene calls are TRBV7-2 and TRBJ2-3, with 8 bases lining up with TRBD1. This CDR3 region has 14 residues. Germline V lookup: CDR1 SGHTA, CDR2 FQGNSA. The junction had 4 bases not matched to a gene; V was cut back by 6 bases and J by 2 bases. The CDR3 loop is CASRDRVSTDTQYF. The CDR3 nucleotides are TGTGCCAGCAGGGACAGGGTGTCCACAGATACGCAGTATTTT. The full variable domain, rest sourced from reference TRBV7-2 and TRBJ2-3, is GAGVSQSPSNKVTEKGKDVELRCDPISGHTALYWYRQSLGQGLEFLIYFQGNSAPDKSGLPSDRFSAERTGGSVSTLTIQRTQQEDSAVYLCASRDRVSTDTQYFGPGTRLTVL.

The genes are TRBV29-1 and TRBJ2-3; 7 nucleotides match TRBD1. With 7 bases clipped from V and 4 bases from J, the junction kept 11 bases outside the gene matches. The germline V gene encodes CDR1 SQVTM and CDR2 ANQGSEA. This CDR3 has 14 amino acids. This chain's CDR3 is CSGHRQGISDTQYF. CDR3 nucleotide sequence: TGCAGCGGCCACAGACAGGGTATTTCAGATACGCAGTATTTT.

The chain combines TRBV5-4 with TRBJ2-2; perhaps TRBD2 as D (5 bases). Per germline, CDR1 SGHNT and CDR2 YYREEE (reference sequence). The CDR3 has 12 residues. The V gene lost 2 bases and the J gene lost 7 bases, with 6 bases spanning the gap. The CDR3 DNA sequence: TGTGCCAGCAGCTTCGACTACGGGGAGCTGTTTTTT. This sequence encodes CASSFDYGELFF.

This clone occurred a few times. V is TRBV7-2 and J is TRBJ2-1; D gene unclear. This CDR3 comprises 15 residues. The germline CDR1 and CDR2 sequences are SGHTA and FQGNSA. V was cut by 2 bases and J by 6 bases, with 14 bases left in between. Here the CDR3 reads CASSLIRLDVNEQFF. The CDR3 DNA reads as TGTGCCAGCAGCTTAATCCGCCTAGACGTCAATGAGCAGTTCTTC. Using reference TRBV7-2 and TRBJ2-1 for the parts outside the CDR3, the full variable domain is GAGVSQSPSNKVTEKGKDVELRCDPISGHTALYWYRQSLGQGLEFLIYFQGNSAPDKSGLPSDRFSAERTGGSVSTLTIQRTQQEDSAVYLCASSLIRLDVNEQFFGPGTRLTVL.

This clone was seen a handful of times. Here the CDR3 DNA reads TGTGCCAGCAGCCCTACCCCGGGACTAGCGGGCCCTGGGGCCCAGTACTTC. Translated, it gives CASSPTPGLAGPGAQYF. V and J are TRBV7-9 and TRBJ2-5; 12 bases agree with TRBD2. Germline V CDR1 and CDR2: SEHNR, FQNEAQ (reference sequence). The CDR3 consists of 17 residues. V was clipped by 5 bases and J by 9 bases; unmatched bases: 16.

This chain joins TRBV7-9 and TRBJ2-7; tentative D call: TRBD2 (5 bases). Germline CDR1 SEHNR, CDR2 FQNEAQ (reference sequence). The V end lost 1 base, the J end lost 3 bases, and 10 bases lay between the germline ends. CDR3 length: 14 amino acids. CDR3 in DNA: TGTGCCAGCAGCTTAGTTCCTAGCTTCTACGAGCAGTACTTC. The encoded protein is CASSLVPSFYEQYF.

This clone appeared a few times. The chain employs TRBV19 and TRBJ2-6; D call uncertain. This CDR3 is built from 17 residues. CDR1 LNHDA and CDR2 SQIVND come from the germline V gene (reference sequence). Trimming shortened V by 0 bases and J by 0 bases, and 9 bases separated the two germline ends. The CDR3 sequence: CASSIDQVNSGANVLTF. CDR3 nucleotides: TGTGCCAGTAGTATAGATCAGGTGAACTCTGGGGCCAACGTCCTGACTTTC.